This TCR beta chain was captured in a study of Tregs in tolerant kidney transplant recipients. Germline V gene data show CDR1 as MGHRA and CDR2 as YSYEKL. The CDR3 length is 13 residues. Trimming left V 2 bases short and J 5 bases short, with 10 bases between. Sequencing was performed with immunoSEQ multiplex PCR; in TCRdb, only in-frame clones are kept and a portion is missing. Of about 50,000 clones listed, about 92% are singletons. Related graft donors supplied nonmyeloablative bone marrow transplants, and mixed chimerism was transient. This TCR came from a human patient who received a combined kidney and bone marrow transplant. Some T cells may trace back to the graft donor. The input for sequencing was CD8+ T cells from blood (PBMCs), taken 12 months after the transplant. This chain joins TRBV4-1 and TRBJ2-7; D is unclear. CDR3 in amino acids: CASSQNWADEQYF. DNA for the CDR3: TGCGCCAGCAGCCAAAATTGGGCCGACGAGCAGTACTTC.